The 6 T cell receptor beta chains listed next were all sequenced from one sample in a study of T cells in Graves' hyperthyroidism and ophthalmopathy. Amplified regions were TCR beta CDR3 sequences from RNA transcripts. First-round RT-PCR of the TCR CDR3 relied on the HTBI primer set. TCRdb re-analysed the multiplex PCR reads in MiXCR, keeping a single row per CDR3 protein. The sample yields roughly 180,000 distinct CDR3 sequences, less than 10% seen once. The sequenced material came from blood. The receptors were gathered from a woman aged 18-29 years with Graves' hyperthyroidism that later progressed to Graves' ophthalmopathy.

The rearrangement joins TRBV4-1 to TRBJ1-2; weak D call: TRBD1 (5 bases). Germline V gene lookup returns CDR1 MGHRA and CDR2 YSYEKL. The CDR3 contains 13 residues. V lost 0 bases to trimming and J lost 8 bases, with 10 bases between them. In DNA form, the CDR3 reads TGCGCCAGCAGCCAAGATGAGAGGGGAGGCTACACCTTC. This translates into CASSQDERGGYTF.

This chain joins TRBV3-1 and TRBJ2-3; 11 bases are a match to TRBD2. The CDR3 is 22 residues long. Germline CDR1 LGHDT, CDR2 YNNKEL (reference sequence). After removal of 3 bases from V and 1 base from J, the junction contained 21 bases not matched to a gene. The CDR3 DNA reads TGTGCCAGCAGCCACGCCGTCCCCGCCGCGGCTAGCGGGAGGAGGGGCACAGATACGCAGTATTTT. Protein sequence: CASSHAVPAAASGRRGTDTQYF.

This clonotype was seen a few times. In DNA, the CDR3 is TGTGCCATCAGTGAGTCTAATTCGGGCGAAAAACTGTTTTTT. Amino acid sequence: CAISESNSGEKLFF. V gene TRBV10-3 combines with J gene TRBJ1-4; D ambiguous. Germline CDR1 and CDR2: ENHRY and SYGVKD. This CDR3 region has 14 residues. V was trimmed by 0 bases and J by 8 bases, leaving 10 bases between them.

The chain uses TRBV7-6 and TRBJ2-2, with D perhaps matching TRBD1 (6 bases). V lost 3 bases to trimming and J lost 7 bases, with 18 bases between them. The germline V gene encodes CDR1 SGHVS and CDR2 FNYEAQ. This CDR3 comprises 16 residues. DNA for the CDR3: TGTGCCAGCAGCTTGTGGGGGCGCCGGGCCGGCGGGGAGCTGTTTTTT. It yields the protein CASSLWGRRAGGELFF.

This clonotype has at least ten counts. V usage is TRBV20-1 and J usage is TRBJ2-5; D perhaps matches TRBD1 (7 bases). V was shortened by 5 bases and J by 5 bases, with 21 bases between the two germline ends. This CDR3 region has 15 residues. Germline loops: CDR1 DFQATT, CDR2 SNEGSKA (reference sequence). The CDR3 here is CSALAYWQGGETQYF. DNA for the CDR3: TGCAGTGCTCTAGCATATTGGCAGGGGGGTGAGACCCAGTACTTC.

This clonotype was seen repeatedly, ten times or more. The chain carries TRBV20-1 and TRBJ2-1, with 9 bases that match TRBD1. Germline V gene sequence: CDR1 DFQATT, CDR2 SNEGSKA (reference sequence). V trimming: 1 base; J trimming: 3 bases; junction bases outside the gene matches: 7. The CDR3 runs 16 residues. The CDR3 DNA follows: TGCAGTGCTAGAGCATCAACAGGGGGCAACTACAATGAGCAGTTCTTC. Its protein is CSARASTGGNYNEQFF.